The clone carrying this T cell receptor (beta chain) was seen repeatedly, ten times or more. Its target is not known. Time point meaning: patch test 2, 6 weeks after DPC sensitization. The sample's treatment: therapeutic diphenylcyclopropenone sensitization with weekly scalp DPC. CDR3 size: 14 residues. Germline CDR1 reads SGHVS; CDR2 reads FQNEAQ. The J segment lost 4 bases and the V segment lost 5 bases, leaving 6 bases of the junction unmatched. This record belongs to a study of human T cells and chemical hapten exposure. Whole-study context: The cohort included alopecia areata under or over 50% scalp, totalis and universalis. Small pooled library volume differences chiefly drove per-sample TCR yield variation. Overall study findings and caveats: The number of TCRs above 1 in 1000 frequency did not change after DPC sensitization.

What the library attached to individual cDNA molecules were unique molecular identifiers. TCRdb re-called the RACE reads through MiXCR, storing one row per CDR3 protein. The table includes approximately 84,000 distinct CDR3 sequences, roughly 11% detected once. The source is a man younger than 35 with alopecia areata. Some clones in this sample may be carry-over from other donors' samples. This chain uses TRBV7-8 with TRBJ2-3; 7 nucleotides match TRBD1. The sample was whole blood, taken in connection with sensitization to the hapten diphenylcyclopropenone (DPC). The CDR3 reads CASSLGQEADTQYF. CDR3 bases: TGTGCCAGCAGCCTTGGACAGGAGGCAGATACGCAGTATTTT.